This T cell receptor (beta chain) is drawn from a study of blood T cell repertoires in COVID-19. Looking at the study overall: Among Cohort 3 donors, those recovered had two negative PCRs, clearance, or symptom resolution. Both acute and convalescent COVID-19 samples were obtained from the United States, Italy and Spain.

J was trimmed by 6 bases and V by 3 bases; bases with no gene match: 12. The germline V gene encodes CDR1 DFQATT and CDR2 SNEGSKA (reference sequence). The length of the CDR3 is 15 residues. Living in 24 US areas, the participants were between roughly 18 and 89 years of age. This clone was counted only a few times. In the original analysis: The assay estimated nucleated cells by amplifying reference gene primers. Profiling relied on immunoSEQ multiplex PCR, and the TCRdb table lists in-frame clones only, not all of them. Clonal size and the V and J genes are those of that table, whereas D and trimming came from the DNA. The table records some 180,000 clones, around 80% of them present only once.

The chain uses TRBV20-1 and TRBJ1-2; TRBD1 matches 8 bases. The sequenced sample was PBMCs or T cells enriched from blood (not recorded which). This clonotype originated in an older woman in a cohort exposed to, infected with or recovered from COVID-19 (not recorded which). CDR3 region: CSASPRDRIFHGYTF. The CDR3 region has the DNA TGCAGTGCTAGTCCCAGGGACAGGATATTTCATGGCTACACCTTC.